This T cell receptor (beta chain) was sequenced in a study of blood T cell repertoires in COVID-19. Study-level background: COVID-19 samples from acute and convalescent phases originated in the United States, Italy and Spain.

Only in-frame clones appear in the TCRdb table, and some are missing; sequencing was by immunoSEQ multiplex PCR. The table has roughly 100,000 clones, 85% to 90% seen once; the top ten hold approximately 5.1%. The CDR3 is 13 amino acids. Germline V CDR1 and CDR2: LNHDA, SQIVND (reference sequence). V was shortened by 3 bases and J by 4 bases, with 9 bases between the two germline ends. The chain joins TRBV19 to TRBJ1-2; D uncertain. The receptor comes from a human donor in a cohort sampled during active COVID-19. Sequences were obtained from peripheral blood. The CDR3 nucleotides read TGTGCCAGTAGTATTGAGCTCCGCTATGGCTACACCTTC. This translates into CASSIELRYGYTF. Looking up the rest from reference TRBV19 and TRBJ1-2 gives the full variable domain: DGGITQSPKYLFRKEGQNVTLSCEQNLNHDAMYWYRQDPGQGLRLIYYSQIVNDFQKGDIAEGYSVSREKKESFPLTVTSAQKNPTAFYLCASSIELRYGYTFGSGTRLTVV.